Below are 26 T cell receptor beta chains sequenced from a single sample in a study of T-cell memory formation after mild COVID-19. Each CDR3 protein is one row after TCRdb ran MiXCR on the 5' RACE reads. The sample holds about 430,000 distinct CDR3 sequences; 24% are singletons and the top ten take around 9%. Sequenced input: PBMCs or a T cell subset sorted from them (not recorded which). These receptors all stem from an adult woman who had mild COVID-19 (a few samples of this study predate the infection). Cell type and time point are not known.

This clonotype was observed a few times. The chain couples TRBV12-3 or TRBV12-4 to TRBJ1-1; D is undetermined. There are 13 residues in the CDR3. V was trimmed by 5 bases and J by 7 bases, leaving 14 bases between them. The CDR3 region is CASSPTPEGEAFF. The CDR3 DNA follows: TGTGCCAGCAGTCCGACCCCCGAGGGTGAAGCTTTCTTT.

The table lists this clonotype with a few counts. This chain uses TRBV7-9 with TRBJ2-7; tentative D call: TRBD1 (5 bases). Germline V gives CDR1 SEHNR, CDR2 FQNEAQ (reference sequence). V gave up 5 bases and J gave up 2 bases, with 13 bases separating them. The CDR3 consists of 14 residues. CDR3 nucleotides: TGTGCCAGCAGCCGAGACAGTACCCCCTACGAGCAGTACTTC. It yields the protein CASSRDSTPYEQYF.

In this sample, this clonotype turned up a few times. J is TRBJ2-7 and V is TRBV4-1; no clear D gene. The length of the CDR3 is 14 residues. The V end was cut by 0 bases, the J end by 3 bases, with 9 bases between. CDR1 is MGHRA and CDR2 is YSYEKL in the germline V gene. The CDR3 spells CASSQDLADYEQYF. CDR3 bases: TGCGCCAGCAGCCAAGATCTGGCGGACTACGAGCAGTACTTC.

J is TRBJ2-5 and V is TRBV5-1; 7 nucleotides match TRBD1. This CDR3 contains 13 residues. CDR1 is SGHRS, CDR2 YFSETQ, per germline. Trimming took 4 bases from V and 3 from J; bases not matched to a gene: 3. The CDR3 is CASSKDRKETQYF. CDR3 nucleotide sequence: TGCGCCAGCAGCAAGGACAGGAAAGAGACCCAGTACTTC.

This clonotype has just a few counts. This rearrangement joins TRBV7-3 to TRBJ2-3, with 9 bases that match TRBD1. The CDR3 extends over 15 amino acids. Germline lookup yields CDR1 SGHTA and CDR2 FQGTGA. V was clipped by 0 bases and J by 4 bases; unmatched bases: 2. CDR3 nucleotide sequence: TGTGCCAGCAGCTTAACAGGACAGGGGCCAGATACGCAGTATTTT. As protein: CASSLTGQGPDTQYF.

This clonotype was recorded a few times. The chain employs TRBV15 and TRBJ1-5; 8 bases are shared with TRBD1. Per germline, CDR1 LNHNV and CDR2 YYDKDF (reference sequence). The V gene end was trimmed by 1 base and the J gene end by 7 bases; junction bases not matched to a gene: 9. The CDR3 loop spans 16 amino acids. The CDR3 DNA follows: TGTGCCACCAGCAGAGGCAAGGACAGGGCGGGACAGCCCCAGCATTTT. Translating it yields CATSRGKDRAGQPQHF.

This clonotype was seen more than once but under ten times. V and J are TRBV30 and TRBJ1-5; the D is unclear. Germline-derived CDR1 and CDR2 are GTSNPN and SVGIG (reference sequence). The CDR3 loop spans 13 amino acids. V dropped 3 bases and J dropped 0 bases, with 6 bases sitting between them. The CDR3 DNA is TGTGCCTGGAGCGACGTTAGCAATCAGCCCCAGCATTTT. This encodes CAWSDVSNQPQHF. The full variable domain, with the rest looked up from reference TRBV30 and TRBJ1-5, is SQTIHQWPATLVQPVGSPLSLECTVEGTSNPNLYWYRQAAGRGLQLLFYSVGIGQISSEVPQNLSASRPQDRQFILSSKKLLLSDSGFYLCAWSDVSNQPQHFGDGTRLSIL.

The rearrangement uses TRBV7-9 and TRBJ1-1; TRBD1 aligns across 8 bases. J lost 4 bases, V lost 0 bases, and 4 bases had no gene match. The germline V gene encodes CDR1 SEHNR and CDR2 FQNEAQ (reference sequence). This CDR3 has 15 amino acids. The CDR3 nucleotides are TGTGCCAGCAGCTTAGCGCGTACAGGGGGCACTGAAGCTTTCTTT. Translation gives CASSLARTGGTEAFF.

This chain uses TRBV20-1 with TRBJ2-7; 13 bases are a match to TRBD2. The length of the CDR3 is 14 residues. Germline CDR1 DFQATT, CDR2 SNEGSKA (reference sequence). After removal of 6 bases from V and 2 bases from J, the junction contained 4 bases not matched to a gene. CDR3 DNA sequence: TGCAGTGCCACTACTAGCGGGGGGGCCTACGAGCAGTACTTC. It encodes CSATTSGGAYEQYF.

This clonotype was detected ten times or more. The V call is TRBV4-3, the J call TRBJ2-7; possibly TRBD2 for D (5 bases). V dropped 4 bases and J dropped 6 bases, with 19 bases sitting between them. The CDR3 sequence is 15 residues long. The germline CDR1 and CDR2 sequences are LGHNA and YSLEER. CDR3 in amino acids: CASSPTLARAVEQYF. The CDR3 nucleotides read TGCGCCAGCAGCCCCACGCTGGCTAGAGCGGTCGAGCAGTACTTC.

A few counts support this clonotype. The gene calls are TRBV7-9 and TRBJ2-7, with 7 bases matching TRBD2. CDR1 and CDR2 (germline): SEHNR, FQNEAQ (reference sequence). J lost 7 bases, V lost 4 bases, and 16 bases had no gene match. CDR3 size: 16 residues. CDR3 sequence reads: CASSSPWGGTLEEQYF. CDR3 in DNA: TGTGCCAGCAGCTCACCTTGGGGGGGAACCTTGGAGGAGCAGTACTTC.

The chain recombines TRBV24-1 with TRBJ2-7, with 7 bases that match TRBD1. The ends lost 5 bases at V and 1 base at J; junction bases unmatched: 7. Germline CDR1 KGHDR, CDR2 SFDVKD. This CDR3 region has 15 residues. As DNA, the CDR3 is TGTGCCACCAGTGGGGGGACAGCAACTTCCTACGAGCAGTACTTC. Residues: CATSGGTATSYEQYF.

This clonotype came up a few times. The V and J genes are TRBV18 and TRBJ1-2; no clear D gene. CDR1 and CDR2 (germline): KGHSH, LQKENI. V lost 2 bases and J 0 bases, leaving 10 bases between the germline ends. CDR3 length: 15 amino acids. The CDR3 here is CASSPNEGTNYGYTF. The CDR3 bases are TGTGCCAGCTCACCAAACGAGGGAACTAACTATGGCTACACCTTC. The full variable domain, with the rest looked up from reference TRBV18 and TRBJ1-2, is NAGVMQNPRHLVRRRGQEARLRCSPMKGHSHVYWYRQLPEEGLKFMVYLQKENIIDESGMPKERFSAEFPKEGPSILRIQQVVRGDSAAYFCASSPNEGTNYGYTFGSGTRLTVV.

This clonotype was counted between two and nine times. V and J are TRBV20-1 and TRBJ1-6; no reliable D call. There are 14 residues in the CDR3. In germline, CDR1 is DFQATT, CDR2 SNEGSKA (reference sequence). V was pared by 1 base and J by 13 bases, with 17 bases between. The DNA for the CDR3 is TGCAGTGCTAGAGTAGGGCAGGCTGGAGGGCCCCTCCACTTT. Translating gives CSARVGQAGGPLHF.

This clonotype turned up a few times. The chain combines TRBV3-1 with TRBJ1-2, with 7 bases that match TRBD1. The V gene end was trimmed by 5 bases and the J gene end by 2 bases; junction bases not matched to a gene: 8. The CDR3 is 15 residues long. Looked up from germline, CDR1 is LGHDT and CDR2 is YNNKEL (reference sequence). CDR3 sequence: CASSVWDRPNYGYTF. The CDR3 DNA sequence: TGTGCCAGCAGCGTATGGGACAGACCCAACTATGGCTACACCTTC. Full variable domain (outside the CDR3, taken from reference TRBV3-1 and TRBJ1-2): DTAVSQTPKYLVTQMGNDKSIKCEQNLGHDTMYWYKQDSKKFLKIMFSYNNKELIINETVPNRFSPKSPDKAHLNLHINSLELGDSAVYFCASSVWDRPNYGYTFGSGTRLTVV.

The chain is built from TRBV6-5 and TRBJ1-2; 11 bases match TRBD1. With 5 bases clipped from V and 6 bases from J, the junction kept 5 bases outside the gene matches. The CDR3 runs 14 residues. In germline, CDR1 is MNHEY, CDR2 SVGAGI. CDR3: CASSPRTGGHGYTF. DNA of the CDR3: TGTGCCAGCAGTCCACGGACAGGGGGCCATGGCTACACCTTC.

This clonotype was counted a few times. V and J are TRBV30 and TRBJ2-2; 11 positions match TRBD2. Losses at the gene ends were 1 base for V and 5 bases for J; bases not matched to a gene: 3. The length of the CDR3 is 15 residues. Germline V CDR1 and CDR2: GTSNPN, SVGIG (reference sequence). This CDR3 is CAWSASGRRTGELFF. Here the CDR3 DNA reads TGTGCCTGGAGTGCTAGCGGGAGGAGAACCGGGGAGCTGTTTTTT.

This clonotype was counted between two and nine times. The rearrangement uses TRBV11-3 and TRBJ2-5; TRBD1 is a possible D gene (5 bases). CDR3 length: 14 amino acids. CDR1 SGHNT and CDR2 YENEEA come from the germline V gene. V was shortened by 1 base and J by 5 bases, with 11 bases between the two germline ends. CDR3 amino acids: CASSLGGLRETQYF. CDR3 sequence (DNA): TGTGCCAGCAGCTTAGGGGGCTTGAGGGAGACCCAGTACTTC.

The chain links TRBV3-1 to TRBJ1-1; TRBD1 matches at 10 bases. Losses at the gene ends were 6 bases for V and 5 bases for J; bases not matched to a gene: 6. CDR1 is LGHDT, CDR2 YNNKEL, per germline (reference sequence). The CDR3 is 14 residues long. CDR3 in DNA: TGTGCCAGCAGAACCGGGACAGGGGATACTGAAGCTTTCTTT. Protein product: CASRTGTGDTEAFF. Full variable domain (outside the CDR3, taken from reference TRBV3-1 and TRBJ1-1): DTAVSQTPKYLVTQMGNDKSIKCEQNLGHDTMYWYKQDSKKFLKIMFSYNNKELIINETVPNRFSPKSPDKAHLNLHINSLELGDSAVYFCASRTGTGDTEAFFGQGTRLTVV.

This clonotype was seen a few times. As DNA, the CDR3 is TGCAGCGTTGGAGGGGACAGCCAGGCTAACTATGGCTACACCTTC. Its protein product is CSVGGDSQANYGYTF. The chain uses TRBV29-1 and TRBJ1-2, with 7 bases fitting TRBD1. J lost 0 bases, V lost 4 bases, and 8 bases had no gene match. The CDR3 contains 15 residues. Germline lookup yields CDR1 SQVTM and CDR2 ANQGSEA.

This chain uses TRBV4-1 with TRBJ2-5; 12 bases are shared with TRBD2. The length of the CDR3 is 15 residues. V trimming: 6 bases; J trimming: 1 base; junction bases outside the gene matches: 3. From germline, CDR1 is MGHRA and CDR2 YSYEKL. The CDR3: CASRRTSGAQETQYF. The CDR3 DNA reads as TGCGCCAGCAGGAGGACTAGCGGGGCCCAAGAGACCCAGTACTTC.

This clonotype occurred a few times. This sequence joins TRBV20-1 and TRBJ1-1, with D hard to call. Germline-derived CDR1 and CDR2 are DFQATT and SNEGSKA (reference sequence). CDR3 length: 15 amino acids. The V and J ends lost 0 bases and 0 bases respectively, with 11 bases between them. The CDR3 is CSARDGRRLNTEAFF. The CDR3 region has the DNA TGCAGTGCTAGAGATGGGAGGCGGTTGAACACTGAAGCTTTCTTT.

The V call is TRBV27, the J call TRBJ1-2, with a weak D call TRBD1 (5 bases). V lost 1 base and J lost 4, with 13 bases in between. The germline CDR1 and CDR2 sequences are MNHEY and SMNVEV (reference sequence). The CDR3 loop spans 15 amino acids. The CDR3, as DNA: TGTGCCAGCAGTTTATTTCAGGGCCCTGTCTATGGCTACACCTTC. Translation: CASSLFQGPVYGYTF.

Only a few counts were recorded for this clonotype. The J gene is TRBJ2-5, the V gene TRBV7-6; TRBD1 might be the D (5 bases). Trimming took 4 bases from V and 0 from J, leaving 12 bases between them. The germline V gene has CDR1 SGHVS and CDR2 FNYEAQ. CDR3 length equals 15 residues. The CDR3 region is CASSSSRGYQETQYF. The CDR3 coding sequence is TGTGCCAGCAGCTCAAGTAGGGGCTACCAAGAGACCCAGTACTTC.

This clonotype was observed a few times. The chain is built from TRBV11-2 and TRBJ2-2, with TRBD1 matching over 8 bases. Looked up from germline, CDR1 is SGHAT and CDR2 is FQNNGV. V was pared by 8 bases and J by 3 bases, with 11 bases of the junction left unmatched. This CDR3 contains 16 residues. This chain's CDR3 is CASRLNNRGYTGELFF. The CDR3 nucleotides read TGTGCCAGCCGACTAAATAACAGGGGGTACACCGGGGAGCTGTTTTTT.

This rearrangement joins TRBV2 to TRBJ1-2; TRBD1 matches at 8 bases. Trimming cost V 6 bases and J 4 bases; bases outside gene matches: 10. The CDR3 runs to 15 residues. Germline values: CDR1 SNHLY, CDR2 FYNNEI. The chain's CDR3 is CASRGGTGPFYGYTF. DNA of the CDR3: TGTGCCAGCAGAGGCGGGACAGGCCCGTTCTATGGCTACACCTTC. Filled out from reference TRBV2 and TRBJ1-2, the complete variable domain reads EPEVTQTPSHQVTQMGQEVILRCVPISNHLYFYWYRQILGQKVEFLVSFYNNEISEKSEIFDDQFSVERPDGSNFTLKIRSTKLEDSAMYFCASRGGTGPFYGYTFGSGTRLTVV.